These 2 T cell receptor beta chains share one sample of origin, sequenced in a study of cytomegalovirus exposure and HLA in healthy donors. PCR used 60 Vbeta primers and 13 Jbeta primers. Generated by immunoSEQ multiplex PCR, the TCRdb table keeps only in-frame clones and is missing some. The table shows around 92,000 clones, with around 80% occurring only once. The specimen was PBMCs. These receptors were taken from a young man in good health and CMV-seronegative.

This chain's CDR3 is CASSSLGGASSYNEQFF. In DNA form, the CDR3 reads TGTGCCAGCAGCTCCCTAGGGGGGGCCAGCTCCTACAATGAGCAGTTCTTC. This chain uses TRBV7-6 with TRBJ2-1, with D possibly being TRBD2 (7 bases). CDR1 and CDR2 from the germline V gene are SGHVS and FNYEAQ. V lost 4 bases and J 0 bases, leaving 16 bases between the germline ends. CDR3 length: 17 amino acids.

This chain uses TRBV9 with TRBJ1-2; no reliable D call. The germline CDR1 and CDR2 sequences are SGDLS and YYNGEE. The CDR3 loop spans 15 amino acids. Trimming removed 0 bases from V and 2 bases from J, with 11 bases in between. Here the CDR3 DNA reads TGTGCCAGCAGCGTAGGTGGCGGACTGAACTATGGCTACACCTTC. Its translation: CASSVGGGLNYGYTF.